The sequence of this T cell receptor (beta chain) was determined in a study of blood T cell repertoires in COVID-19. Measured with immunoSEQ multiplex PCR; TCRdb has only the in-frame clones, and not every one. The table shows approximately 130,000 clones, with 77% occurring only once. Trimming stripped 3 bases from V and 3 bases from J, with 11 bases between. The CDR3 loop spans 14 amino acids. Germline CDR1 is MGHRA and CDR2 is YSYEKL. This sequence originates from a human donor in a cohort sampled during active COVID-19. This chain connects TRBV4-1 to TRBJ1-1, with D possibly TRBD1 on 5 matching bases. The sample was peripheral blood. CDR3 sequence: CASSHQGTYTEAFF. The CDR3 coding sequence is TGCGCCAGCAGCCATCAGGGCACTTACACTGAAGCTTTCTTT.